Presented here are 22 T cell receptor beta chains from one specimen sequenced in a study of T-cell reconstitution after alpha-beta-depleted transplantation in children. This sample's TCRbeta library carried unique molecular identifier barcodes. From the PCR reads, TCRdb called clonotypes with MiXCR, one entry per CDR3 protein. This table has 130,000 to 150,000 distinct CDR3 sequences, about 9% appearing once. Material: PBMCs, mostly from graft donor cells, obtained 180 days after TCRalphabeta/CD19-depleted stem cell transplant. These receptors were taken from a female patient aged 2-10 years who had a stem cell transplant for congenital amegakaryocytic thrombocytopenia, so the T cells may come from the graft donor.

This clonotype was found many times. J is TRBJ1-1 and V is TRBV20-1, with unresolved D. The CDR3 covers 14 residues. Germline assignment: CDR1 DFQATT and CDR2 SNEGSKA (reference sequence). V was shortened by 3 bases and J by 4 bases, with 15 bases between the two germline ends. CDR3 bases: TGCAGTGCTAGCCACCCTCTGGGTCCCACTGAAGCTTTCTTT. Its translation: CSASHPLGPTEAFF.

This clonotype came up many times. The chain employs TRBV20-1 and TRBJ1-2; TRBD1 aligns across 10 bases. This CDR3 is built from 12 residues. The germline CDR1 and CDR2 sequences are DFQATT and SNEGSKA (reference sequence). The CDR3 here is CSLDRGNYGYTF. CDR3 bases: TGCAGCCTGGACAGGGGGAACTATGGCTACACCTTC.

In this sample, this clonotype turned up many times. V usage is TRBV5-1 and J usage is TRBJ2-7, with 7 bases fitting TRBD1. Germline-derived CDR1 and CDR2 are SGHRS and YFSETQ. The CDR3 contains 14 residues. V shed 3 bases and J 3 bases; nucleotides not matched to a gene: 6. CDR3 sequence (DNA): TGCGCCAGCAGCTCCGGGACAGCCAACTACGAGCAGTACTTC. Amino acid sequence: CASSSGTANYEQYF.

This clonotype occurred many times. For the CDR3, the DNA is TGTGCCAGCAGCCCAACAGTGAACCTAGCCGAGCAGTACTTC. It yields the protein CASSPTVNLAEQYF. The chain uses TRBV28 and TRBJ2-7, with D possibly TRBD2 on 5 matching bases. The CDR3 contains 14 residues. Trimming left V 6 bases short and J 6 bases short, with 18 bases between. CDR1 and CDR2 from the germline V gene are MDHEN and SYDVKM.

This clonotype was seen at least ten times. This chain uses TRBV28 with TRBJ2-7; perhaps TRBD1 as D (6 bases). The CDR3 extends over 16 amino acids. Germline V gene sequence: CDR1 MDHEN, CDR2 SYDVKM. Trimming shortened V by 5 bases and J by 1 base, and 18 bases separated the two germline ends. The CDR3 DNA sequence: TGTGCCAGCAGTCCTCCGGATACAGGGCTTTCCTACGAGCAGTACTTC. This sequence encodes CASSPPDTGLSYEQYF.

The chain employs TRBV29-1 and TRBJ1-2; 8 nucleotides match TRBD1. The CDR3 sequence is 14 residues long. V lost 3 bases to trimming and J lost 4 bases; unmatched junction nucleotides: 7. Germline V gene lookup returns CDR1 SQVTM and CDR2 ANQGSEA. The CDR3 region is CSVEMSGGIYGYTF. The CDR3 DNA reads TGCAGCGTTGAGATGTCAGGGGGCATCTATGGCTACACCTTC.

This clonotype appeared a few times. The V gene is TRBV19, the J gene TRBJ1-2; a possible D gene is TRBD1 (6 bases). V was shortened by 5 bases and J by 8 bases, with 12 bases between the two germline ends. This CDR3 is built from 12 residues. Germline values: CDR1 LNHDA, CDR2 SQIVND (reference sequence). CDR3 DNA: TGTGCCAGTAGTCCCCAGGGGTGGGGCTACACCTTC. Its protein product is CASSPQGWGYTF. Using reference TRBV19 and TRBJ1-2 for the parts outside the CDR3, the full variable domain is DGGITQSPKYLFRKEGQNVTLSCEQNLNHDAMYWYRQDPGQGLRLIYYSQIVNDFQKGDIAEGYSVSREKKESFPLTVTSAQKNPTAFYLCASSPQGWGYTFGSGTRLTVV.

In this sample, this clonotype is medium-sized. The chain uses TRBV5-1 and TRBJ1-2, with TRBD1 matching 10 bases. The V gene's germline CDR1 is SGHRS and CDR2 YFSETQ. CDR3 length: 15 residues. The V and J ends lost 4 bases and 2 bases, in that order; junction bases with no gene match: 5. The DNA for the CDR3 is TGCGCCAGCAGCGCCCCGGGACAGGGGAACTATGGCTACACCTTC. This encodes CASSAPGQGNYGYTF.

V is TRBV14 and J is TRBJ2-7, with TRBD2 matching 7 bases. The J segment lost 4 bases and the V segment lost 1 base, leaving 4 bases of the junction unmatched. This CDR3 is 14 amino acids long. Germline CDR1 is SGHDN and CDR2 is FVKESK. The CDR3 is CASSQASGGYEQYF. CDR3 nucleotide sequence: TGTGCCAGCAGCCAAGCTAGCGGCGGTTACGAGCAGTACTTC. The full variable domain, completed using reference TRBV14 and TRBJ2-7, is EAGVTQFPSHSVIEKGQTVTLRCDPISGHDNLYWYRRVMGKEIKFLLHFVKESKQDESGMPNNRFLAERTGGTYSTLKVQPAELEDSGVYFCASSQASGGYEQYFGPGTRLTVT.

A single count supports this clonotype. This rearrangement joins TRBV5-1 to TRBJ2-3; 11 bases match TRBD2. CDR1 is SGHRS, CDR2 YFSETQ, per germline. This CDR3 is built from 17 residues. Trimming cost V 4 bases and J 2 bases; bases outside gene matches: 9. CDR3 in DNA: TGCGCCAGCAGCATGGGACTAGCGGAATACTACACAGATACGCAGTATTTT. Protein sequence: CASSMGLAEYYTDTQYF.

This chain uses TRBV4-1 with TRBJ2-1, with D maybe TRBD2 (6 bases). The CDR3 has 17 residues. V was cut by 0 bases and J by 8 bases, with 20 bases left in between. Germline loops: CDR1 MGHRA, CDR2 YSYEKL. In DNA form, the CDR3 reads TGCGCCAGCAGCCAAGATGTGGACTACCCCAGTCACCATGAGCAGTTCTTC. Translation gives CASSQDVDYPSHHEQFF.

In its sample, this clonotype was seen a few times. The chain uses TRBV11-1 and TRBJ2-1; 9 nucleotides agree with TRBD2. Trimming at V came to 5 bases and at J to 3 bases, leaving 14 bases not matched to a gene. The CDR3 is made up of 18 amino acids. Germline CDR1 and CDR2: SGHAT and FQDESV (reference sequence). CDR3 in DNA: TGTGCCAGCAGCCCGGACGGTTATCTAGCGGGAATCTACAATGAGCAGTTCTTC. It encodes CASSPDGYLAGIYNEQFF.

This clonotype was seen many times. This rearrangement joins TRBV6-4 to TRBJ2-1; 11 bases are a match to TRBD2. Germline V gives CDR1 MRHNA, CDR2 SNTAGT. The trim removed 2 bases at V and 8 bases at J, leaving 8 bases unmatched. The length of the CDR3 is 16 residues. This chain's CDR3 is CASSDRTSGRRDEQFF. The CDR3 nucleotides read TGTGCCAGCAGTGACCGCACTAGCGGGAGACGCGATGAGCAGTTCTTC.

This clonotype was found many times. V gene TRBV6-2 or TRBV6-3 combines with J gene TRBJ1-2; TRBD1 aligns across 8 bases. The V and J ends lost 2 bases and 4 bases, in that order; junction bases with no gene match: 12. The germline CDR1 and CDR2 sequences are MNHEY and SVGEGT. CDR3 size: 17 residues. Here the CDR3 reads CASSYGWGQGATYGYTF. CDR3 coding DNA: TGTGCCAGCAGTTACGGTTGGGGGCAGGGGGCTACCTATGGCTACACCTTC.

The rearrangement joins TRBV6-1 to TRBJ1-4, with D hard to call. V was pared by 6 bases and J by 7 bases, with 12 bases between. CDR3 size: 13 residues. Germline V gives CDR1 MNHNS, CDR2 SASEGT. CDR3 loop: CASSLGEGEKLFF. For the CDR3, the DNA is TGTGCCAGCAGCCTTGGCGAAGGTGAAAAACTGTTTTTT.

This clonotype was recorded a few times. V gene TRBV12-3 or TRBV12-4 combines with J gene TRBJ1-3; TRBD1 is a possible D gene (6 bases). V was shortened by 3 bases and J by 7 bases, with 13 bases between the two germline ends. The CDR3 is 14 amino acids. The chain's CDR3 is CASSLPPGANTIYF. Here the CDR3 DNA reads TGTGCCAGCAGTTTGCCCCCGGGGGCCAACACCATATATTTT.

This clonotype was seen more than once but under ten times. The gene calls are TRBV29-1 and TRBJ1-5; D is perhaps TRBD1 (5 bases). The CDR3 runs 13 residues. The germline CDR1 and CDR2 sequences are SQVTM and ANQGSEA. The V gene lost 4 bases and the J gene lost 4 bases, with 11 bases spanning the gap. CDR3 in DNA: TGCAGCGTTGCAGGGCACGGTAATCAGCCCCAGCATTTT. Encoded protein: CSVAGHGNQPQHF.

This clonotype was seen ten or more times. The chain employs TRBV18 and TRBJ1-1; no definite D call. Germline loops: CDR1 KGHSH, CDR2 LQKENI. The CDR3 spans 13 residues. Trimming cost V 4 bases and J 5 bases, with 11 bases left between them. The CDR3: CASSRRSETEAFF. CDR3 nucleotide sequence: TGTGCCAGCTCACGTAGATCGGAGACTGAAGCTTTCTTT.

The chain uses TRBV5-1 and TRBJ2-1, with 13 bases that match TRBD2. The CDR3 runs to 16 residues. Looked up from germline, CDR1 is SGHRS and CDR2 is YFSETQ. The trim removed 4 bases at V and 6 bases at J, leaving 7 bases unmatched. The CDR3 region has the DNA TGCGCCAGCAGCCCCGGACTAGCGGGAGTCCCCAATGAGCAGTTCTTC. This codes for CASSPGLAGVPNEQFF.

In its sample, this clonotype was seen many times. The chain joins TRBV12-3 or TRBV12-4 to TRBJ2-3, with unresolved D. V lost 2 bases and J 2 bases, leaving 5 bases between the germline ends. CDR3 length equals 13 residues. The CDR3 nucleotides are TGTGCCAGCAGTTTAACCCACACAGATACGCAGTATTTT. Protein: CASSLTHTDTQYF.

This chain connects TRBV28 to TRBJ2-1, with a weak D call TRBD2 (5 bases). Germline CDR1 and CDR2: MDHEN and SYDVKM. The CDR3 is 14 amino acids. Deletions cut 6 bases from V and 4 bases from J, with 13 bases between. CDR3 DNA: TGTGCCAGCAGCCCCCCCCCGGGGTACAATGAGCAGTTCTTC. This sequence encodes CASSPPPGYNEQFF.

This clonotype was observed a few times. This CDR3 reads CSARTPTSDTEQFF. Here the CDR3 DNA reads TGCAGTGCTAGGACCCCGACTAGCGATACTGAGCAGTTCTTC. V and J are TRBV20-1 and TRBJ2-1, with 8 bases lining up with TRBD2. Germline assignment: CDR1 DFQATT and CDR2 SNEGSKA (reference sequence). CDR3 length: 14 amino acids. V shed 3 bases and J 9 bases; nucleotides not matched to a gene: 10.